Listed here are 22 T cell receptor beta chains from one sample, sequenced in a study of OX40 agonist ivuxolimab in advanced cancers. Some clones are missing from TCRdb's copy, which holds only in-frame ones; the method was immunoSEQ multiplex PCR. The data contain approximately 78,000 clones, about 84% of them seen just once; the ten biggest clones take up around 7%. Sample: CD4+ or CD8+ T cells sorted from blood, taken in a trial of the OX40 agonist ivuxolimab. These receptors all come from an adult with an advanced solid tumor such as melanoma, head and neck, liver or kidney cancer.

This clone appeared a single time. The J gene is TRBJ1-6, the V gene TRBV7-8, with unresolved D. V was cut by 2 bases and J by 7 bases, with 18 bases left in between. This CDR3 is 17 amino acids long. From germline, CDR1 is SGHVS and CDR2 FQNEAQ. CDR3 sequence reads: CASSLSYGFAGNSPLHF. The CDR3 bases are TGTGCCAGCAGCTTATCGTACGGATTCGCGGGGAATTCACCCCTCCACTTT.

V and J are TRBV5-5 and TRBJ2-3, with TRBD1 matching 9 bases. The CDR3 extends over 15 amino acids. Trimming removed 0 bases from V and 5 bases from J; junction bases left unmatched: 4. The germline V gene has CDR1 SGHKS and CDR2 YYEKEE (reference sequence). The CDR3 loop is CASSLAGTGKDTQYF. The CDR3 coding sequence is TGTGCCAGCAGCTTGGCCGGGACAGGGAAAGATACGCAGTATTTT.

A single count supports this clone. V gene TRBV7-2 combines with J gene TRBJ2-5; maybe TRBD2 (5 bases). Germline V gene lookup returns CDR1 SGHTA and CDR2 FQGNSA. This CDR3 spans 16 amino acids. Trimming cost V 2 bases and J 0 bases, with 13 bases left between them. Here the CDR3 reads CASSLRSGEYQETQYF. The CDR3 DNA sequence: TGTGCCAGCAGCTTAAGGTCCGGGGAGTACCAAGAGACCCAGTACTTC.

J is TRBJ1-2 and V is TRBV5-5; the D gene is possibly TRBD1 (5 bases). This CDR3 is 14 amino acids long. The V gene's germline CDR1 is SGHKS and CDR2 YYEKEE (reference sequence). V lost 0 bases and J 5 bases, leaving 11 bases between the germline ends. CDR3 DNA sequence: TGTGCCAGCAGCTTGGGCCGACCAGGGTATGGCTACACCTTC. Protein: CASSLGRPGYGYTF.

The V call is TRBV19, the J call TRBJ2-7; D is uncertain. V lost 1 base and J lost 7, with 11 bases in between. CDR1 LNHDA and CDR2 SQIVND come from the germline V gene (reference sequence). The CDR3 totals 13 residues. CDR3: CASSIALSGEQYF. DNA for the CDR3: TGTGCCAGTAGTATAGCACTCAGTGGGGAGCAGTACTTC.

The gene calls are TRBV28 and TRBJ1-5; maybe TRBD1 (6 bases). Deletions cut 5 bases from V and 4 bases from J, with 12 bases between. The CDR3 covers 14 residues. CDR1 is MDHEN and CDR2 is SYDVKM in the germline V gene. The CDR3 reads CASSKGGSNQPQHF. Written as DNA, the CDR3 is TGTGCCAGCAGTAAAGGGGGTTCTAATCAGCCCCAGCATTTT.

The chain has TRBV30 and TRBJ2-4; 13 bases fit TRBD2. Germline loops: CDR1 GTSNPN, CDR2 SVGIG (reference sequence). V was pared by 3 bases and J by 1 base, with 6 bases of the junction left unmatched. The length of the CDR3 is 17 residues. CDR3 amino acids: CAWSPGTSGVAKNIQYF. DNA of the CDR3: TGTGCCTGGAGCCCCGGGACTAGCGGGGTCGCCAAAAACATTCAGTACTTC.

In this sample, this clone turned up once. This chain connects TRBV5-4 to TRBJ2-2; a possible D gene is TRBD1 (5 bases). The CDR3 contains 14 residues. With 5 bases removed from V and 1 base from J, the gap between germline ends came to 9 bases. Germline V gene lookup returns CDR1 SGHNT and CDR2 YYREEE (reference sequence). For the CDR3, the DNA is TGTGCCAGCAGATCTACAGGGAACACCGGGGAGCTGTTTTTT. Amino acid sequence: CASRSTGNTGELFF.

The chain employs TRBV6-5 and TRBJ1-2; TRBD1 matches at 10 bases. The germline V gene has CDR1 MNHEY and CDR2 SVGAGI. J gave up 1 base and V 6 bases, and 5 bases lay outside the gene matches. The CDR3 runs 15 residues. This CDR3 reads CASRLGTGVNYGYTF. Here the CDR3 DNA reads TGTGCCAGCAGGTTAGGGACAGGGGTTAACTATGGCTACACCTTC.

The chain has TRBV4-2 and TRBJ1-1; 7 bases are a match to TRBD1. CDR3 length: 16 amino acids. Germline V gene lookup returns CDR1 LGHNA and CDR2 YNFKEQ. With 6 bases clipped from V and 2 bases from J, the junction kept 12 bases outside the gene matches. The CDR3 region is CASSVSRDRVNTEAFF. CDR3 nucleotides: TGTGCCAGCAGTGTATCCCGGGACAGAGTAAACACTGAAGCTTTCTTT.

This clone was seen only once. The rearrangement uses TRBV5-8 and TRBJ2-7; D ambiguous. Germline V gene data show CDR1 as SGHTS and CDR2 as YDEGEE. The CDR3 covers 14 residues. Trimming took 1 base from V and 3 from J, leaving 11 bases between them. The CDR3 protein is CASSLSGQHYEQYF. The DNA for the CDR3 is TGTGCCAGCAGCTTGTCCGGGCAGCACTACGAGCAGTACTTC.

V usage is TRBV6-5 and J usage is TRBJ2-7, with D uncertain. V was cut by 5 bases and J by 2 bases, with 4 bases left in between. Germline V CDR1 and CDR2: MNHEY, SVGAGI. The CDR3 length is 11 residues. In nucleotides, the CDR3 is TGTGCCAGCAGTACCACCTACGAGCAGTACTTC. Amino acids: CASSTTYEQYF.

This clone has only a few counts. The junction departs from the called germline gene at one end, perhaps through a read error. This chain links TRBV16 with TRBJ1-2, with 10 positions matching TRBD1. The CDR3 loop spans 13 amino acids. Germline V gene lookup returns CDR1 KGHSY and CDR2 FQNENV. The CDR3 DNA sequence: TGTGCCAGCAGCCACCGGGACAGGGGACTCCAGATCTTC. Translating gives CASSHRDRGLQIF.

This clone was counted once. The chain carries TRBV10-2 and TRBJ2-1; D is uncertain. The CDR3 contains 15 residues. Germline V gene lookup returns CDR1 WSHSY and CDR2 SAAADI. The ends were cut back, 7 bases at V and 0 bases at J, with 13 bases in the middle. DNA for the CDR3: TGCGCCAGCACCCAGTTCCATTCCTCCTACAATGAGCAGTTCTTC. Protein: CASTQFHSSYNEQFF.

The V call is TRBV10-3, the J call TRBJ1-2; 12 nucleotides agree with TRBD1. J was trimmed by 4 bases and V by 3 bases; bases with no gene match: 6. This CDR3 is built from 16 residues. Germline lookup yields CDR1 ENHRY and CDR2 SYGVKD. The chain's CDR3 is CAISEPGTGGFYGYTF. CDR3 bases: TGTGCCATCAGTGAACCCGGGACAGGGGGCTTCTATGGCTACACCTTC.

Of note for this clone: This CDR3 is also generated by other DNA sequences in the sample. V is TRBV11-3 and J is TRBJ1-6; D is ambiguous. The CDR3 totals 18 residues. V lost 0 bases and J 0 bases, leaving 12 bases between the germline ends. Germline V gives CDR1 SGHNT, CDR2 YENEEA. CDR3 DNA sequence: TGTGCCAGCAGCTTAGATCAAGGCGGGAGCTCCTATAATTCACCCCTCCACTTT. As protein: CASSLDQGGSSYNSPLHF.

The chain's CDR3 is CASSSPAGDTGELFF. The CDR3 DNA follows: TGCGCCAGCAGCTCCCCGGCAGGAGACACCGGGGAGCTGTTTTTT. The chain combines TRBV5-1 with TRBJ2-2; D ambiguous. The CDR3 contains 15 residues. V shed 3 bases and J shed 3 bases, with 12 bases lying between them. Germline V gene data show CDR1 as SGHRS and CDR2 as YFSETQ. Together with reference TRBV5-1 and TRBJ2-2, the CDR3 gives the full variable domain: KAGVTQTPRYLIKTRGQQVTLSCSPISGHRSVSWYQQTPGQGLQFLFEYFSETQRNKGNFPGRFSGRQFSNSRSEMNVSTLELGDSALYLCASSSPAGDTGELFFGEGSRLTVL.

This chain uses TRBV9 with TRBJ2-2; unclear D gene. The CDR3 has 13 amino acids. Germline V gives CDR1 SGDLS, CDR2 YYNGEE. V lost 4 bases, J lost 4 bases, and 8 bases lay in between. CDR3: CASSSSLTGELFF. CDR3 nucleotides: TGTGCCAGCAGCAGCTCGCTCACCGGGGAGCTGTTTTTT.

The rearrangement uses TRBV7-8 and TRBJ2-2; possibly TRBD2 for D (6 bases). The V end lost 4 bases, the J end lost 0 bases, and 12 bases lay between the germline ends. This CDR3 has 16 amino acids. Germline-derived CDR1 and CDR2 are SGHVS and FQNEAQ. This chain's CDR3 is CASSWGEGANTGELFF. The CDR3 coding sequence is TGTGCCAGCAGCTGGGGGGAAGGGGCGAACACCGGGGAGCTGTTTTTT. The full variable domain, with the rest looked up from reference TRBV7-8 and TRBJ2-2, is GAGVSQSPRYKVAKRGQDVALRCDPISGHVSLFWYQQALGQGPEFLTYFQNEAQLDKSGLPSDRFFAERPEGSVSTLKIQRTQQEDSAVYLCASSWGEGANTGELFFGEGSRLTVL.

The count of this clone is one. This chain links TRBV7-9 with TRBJ1-5; possible D gene TRBD1, 5 bases. V was pared by 1 base and J by 10 bases, with 17 bases between. The germline gives CDR1 SEHNR, CDR2 FQNEAQ (reference sequence). CDR3 length equals 15 residues. The CDR3 DNA is TGTGCCAGCAGCTTAGGGGGGGACGGCTCCCGACCCCAGCATTTT. Translation: CASSLGGDGSRPQHF.

The J gene is TRBJ2-7, the V gene TRBV2, with 8 bases fitting TRBD1. In germline, CDR1 is SNHLY, CDR2 FYNNEI. Germline trimming cut 7 bases from V and 0 bases from J; bases unmatched to any gene: 5. This CDR3 has 14 residues. CDR3 DNA: TGTGCCAGCATGCAGGGGGCCGGCTCCTACGAGCAGTACTTC. It specifies CASMQGAGSYEQYF.

On this clone: One junction end disagrees with the germline gene, perhaps due to a read error. The chain has TRBV19 and TRBJ1-1; 10 bases align to TRBD1. The CDR3 has 18 residues. Germline CDR1 is LNHDA and CDR2 is SQIVND (reference sequence). DNA of the CDR3: TGTGCCAGTAGACTCCACGGGACAGGGGTTGGTGGGAACATTGAAGCTTTCTTT. This gives the protein CASRLHGTGVGGNIEAFF.